One sample yielded the 30 T cell receptor beta chains listed below, sequenced in a study of cytomegalovirus exposure and HLA in healthy donors. In the PCR, 60 Vbeta and 13 Jbeta primers were used. The data were produced by immunoSEQ multiplex PCR, yet TCRdb's version contains in-frame clones alone and is incomplete. Counted here are about 150,000 clones, around 84% occurring once; the ten biggest clones make up 1%. Sequenced: PBMCs. The receptors derive from a boy aged 2 to 10 in good health and CMV-seronegative.

The V and J genes are TRBV7-2 and TRBJ2-7; the D is unclear. The germline gives CDR1 SGHTA, CDR2 FQGNSA. CDR3 length equals 13 residues. V shed 3 bases and J shed 0 bases, with 6 bases lying between them. CDR3 DNA sequence: TGTGCCAGCAGCTTCCGGAGCTCCTACGAGCAGTACGTC. Translating it yields CASSFRSSYEQYV.

V usage is TRBV5-6 and J usage is TRBJ1-1, with TRBD1 as a possible D gene (6 bases). CDR1 SGHDT and CDR2 YYEEEE come from the germline V gene. V was cut by 4 bases and J by 4 bases, with 14 bases left in between. The CDR3 sequence is 14 residues long. The CDR3 here is CASSRDTGGTEAFF. DNA of the CDR3: TGTGCCAGCAGCCGGGACACCGGAGGCACTGAAGCTTTCTTT.

This rearrangement joins TRBV12-2 to TRBJ2-1; TRBD2 was called by the table and not checked on the DNA. TRBV12-2 is an annotated pseudogene. The CDR3 sequence is 15 residues long. The CDR3 bases are TGTGCAAGTCGCTTAGGGCAGTTTCGGGAAAATGAGCAGTTCTTC. Protein sequence: CASRLGQFRENEQFF.

The V and J genes are TRBV30 and TRBJ2-1, with a weak D call TRBD1 (6 bases). The CDR3 loop spans 14 amino acids. Trimming took 2 bases from V and 15 from J, leaving 23 bases between them. CDR1 is GTSNPN, CDR2 SVGIG, per germline (reference sequence). The CDR3 loop reads CAWSSWIGTPRAFF. In nucleotides, the CDR3 is TGTGCCTGGAGTAGTTGGATCGGGACACCAAGGGCGTTCTTC.

V gene TRBV10-1 combines with J gene TRBJ2-2, with D perhaps TRBD1 (5 bases). This CDR3 contains 17 residues. Germline CDR1 and CDR2: WNHNN and SYGVQD (reference sequence). The ends were cut back, 3 bases at V and 1 base at J, with 15 bases in the middle. This CDR3 is CASSDPEEGVNTGELFF. CDR3 coding DNA: TGCGCCAGCAGTGATCCCGAAGAAGGGGTGAACACCGGGGAGCTGTTTTTT.

V and J are TRBV28 and TRBJ2-5, with a weak D call TRBD2 (5 bases). The germline V gene encodes CDR1 MDHEN and CDR2 SYDVKM. Trimming pared 2 bases from V and 5 bases from J, leaving 24 bases between. The CDR3 contains 18 residues. DNA of the CDR3: TGTGCCAGCAGTTTAGAGGGCGACACAAGGAAGGGATGGGAGACCCAGTACTTC. It specifies CASSLEGDTRKGWETQYF.

This sequence joins TRBV5-1 and TRBJ2-7; TRBD1 agrees at 7 bases. Germline lookup yields CDR1 SGHRS and CDR2 YFSETQ. V gave up 7 bases and J gave up 2 bases; unmatched junction bases: 9. The CDR3 loop spans 14 amino acids. The CDR3 bases are TGCGCCAGCTCTCGGGGACAGACCCCCTACGAGCAGTACTTC. It yields the protein CASSRGQTPYEQYF.

This clone was found a few times. The CDR3 coding sequence is TGTGCCAGCAGCACCCGGACTAGCGGGGTCTACGAGCAGTACTTC. Its protein product is CASSTRTSGVYEQYF. V gene TRBV7-9 combines with J gene TRBJ2-7; 12 bases fit TRBD2. V was pared by 5 bases and J by 3 bases, with 5 bases of the junction left unmatched. CDR1 SEHNR and CDR2 FQNEAQ come from the germline V gene (reference sequence). CDR3 length: 15 amino acids.

V is TRBV2 and J is TRBJ1-4; D perhaps matches TRBD1 (5 bases). Looked up from germline, CDR1 is SNHLY and CDR2 is FYNNEI. CDR3 length equals 14 residues. V was cut by 3 bases and J by 10 bases, with 15 bases left in between. The CDR3 DNA follows: TGTGCCAGCAGTGATATTGTAGAAGGGGTAAAACTGTTTTTT. It codes for CASSDIVEGVKLFF.

CDR3 region: CASSQTGGEQYF. DNA for the CDR3: TGCGCCAGCAGTCAAACAGGGGGCGAGCAGTACTTC. The chain recombines TRBV23-1 with TRBJ2-5; 8 bases are shared with TRBD1. The DNA matches TRBJ2-7 better at its end, which makes the J call doubtful. TRBV23-1 is an open reading frame whose function is uncertain. The CDR3 sequence is 12 residues long.

This chain joins TRBV7-6 and TRBJ2-2, with 7 bases identical to TRBD1. With V trimmed by 2 bases and J by 2 bases, 8 bases remained unmatched. The length of the CDR3 is 17 residues. Germline V lookup: CDR1 SGHVS, CDR2 FNYEAQ. CDR3 in DNA: TGTGCCAGCAGCTTATTTGAAGGGGGCGCTAACACCGGGGAGCTGTTTTTT. Amino acids: CASSLFEGGANTGELFF.

The rearrangement links TRBV2 to TRBJ1-2; the match to TRBD1 covers 8 bases. The CDR3 extends over 13 amino acids. J lost 5 bases, V lost 5 bases, and 4 bases had no gene match. Germline V gives CDR1 SNHLY, CDR2 FYNNEI. The CDR3 loop is CASSQRTGYGYTF. The CDR3 DNA sequence: TGTGCCAGCAGTCAGCGGACAGGGTATGGCTACACCTTC.

The chain links TRBV6-1 to TRBJ2-7, with TRBD2 as a possible D gene (5 bases). Germline CDR1 is MNHNS and CDR2 is SASEGT. The CDR3 loop spans 13 amino acids. V was clipped by 6 bases and J by 3 bases, with 12 bases between them. Written as DNA, the CDR3 is TGTGCCAGCAGCCAGGAGGCCATCTACGAGCAGTACGTC. Its translation: CASSQEAIYEQYV.

This rearrangement joins TRBV18 to TRBJ2-1; a possible D gene is TRBD1 (7 bases). Germline V lookup: CDR1 KGHSH, CDR2 LQKENI. This CDR3 comprises 14 residues. Between the trimmed V and J ends, which lost 4 bases and 4 bases, there was a span of 11 bases. DNA of the CDR3: TGTGCCAGCTCACGGGCAGGGGGGTACAATGAGCAGTTCTTC. Its translation: CASSRAGGYNEQFF.

The chain employs TRBV28 and TRBJ1-5, with unresolved D. CDR1 is MDHEN, CDR2 SYDVKM, per germline. The CDR3 runs to 13 residues. V was trimmed by 5 bases and J by 7 bases, leaving 12 bases between them. Here the CDR3 DNA reads TGTGCCAGCAGTGCGGGCATTCAACAGCCCCAGCATTTT. It yields the protein CASSAGIQQPQHF.

The gene calls are TRBV19 and TRBJ1-1, with D possibly matching TRBD1 (6 bases). From germline, CDR1 is LNHDA and CDR2 SQIVND (reference sequence). CDR3 size: 15 residues. The germline V and J ends were trimmed by 6 bases and 11 bases, with 25 bases remaining between them. CDR3: CASSHHRDKKTMAFF. DNA for the CDR3: TGTGCCAGTAGCCATCACCGGGACAAAAAAACGATGGCTTTCTTT.

The rearrangement joins TRBV6-1 to TRBJ1-2; possible D gene TRBD1, 5 bases. The V gene's germline CDR1 is MNHNS and CDR2 SASEGT. V was trimmed by 6 bases and J by 12 bases, leaving 17 bases between them. The CDR3 runs to 12 residues. CDR3 DNA sequence: TGTGCCAGCAGCCTATACAGGAAATTGGACACCTTC. It translates to CASSLYRKLDTF.

V is TRBV4-1 and J is TRBJ2-7, with TRBD2 as a possible D gene (6 bases). V lost 1 base and J 0 bases, leaving 10 bases between the germline ends. CDR3 length: 15 residues. Germline V lookup: CDR1 MGHRA, CDR2 YSYEKL. The CDR3 protein is CASSQGGGSSYEQYF. The CDR3 bases are TGCGCCAGCAGCCAAGGTGGGGGGAGCTCCTACGAGCAGTACTTC.

Only one count was recorded for this clone. The chain is built from TRBV2 and TRBJ2-1; D is ambiguous. In germline, CDR1 is SNHLY, CDR2 FYNNEI. The CDR3 length is 12 residues. V lost 7 bases to trimming and J lost 8 bases, with 12 bases between them. CDR3 coding DNA: TGTGCCAGCACCAACGGGTACGATGAGCAGTTCTTC. As protein: CASTNGYDEQFF.

V is TRBV11-2 and J is TRBJ1-5; D unresolved. The germline V gene has CDR1 SGHAT and CDR2 FQNNGV. The V end lost 4 bases, the J end lost 5 bases, and 9 bases lay between the germline ends. CDR3 length: 13 residues. The CDR3 nucleotides are TGTGCCAGCAGCTATACAGTGGATCAGCCCCAGCATTTT. Translation: CASSYTVDQPQHF.

The V gene is TRBV6-5, the J gene TRBJ2-1, with 7 bases that match TRBD2. V shed 7 bases and J 4 bases; nucleotides not matched to a gene: 7. Germline-derived CDR1 and CDR2 are MNHEY and SVGAGI. The CDR3 is 14 residues long. The CDR3 nucleotides are TGTGCCAGCAACGCCGGACTAGGTTACAATGAGCAGTTCTTC. Its translation: CASNAGLGYNEQFF.

The rearrangement links TRBV6-5 to TRBJ1-4; TRBD1 matches at 7 bases. V gave up 5 bases and J gave up 5 bases; unmatched junction bases: 8. Germline-derived CDR1 and CDR2 are MNHEY and SVGAGI. This CDR3 contains 15 residues. The CDR3 bases are TGTGCCAGCAGTCCAACAGGGGCCGGAAATGAAAAACTGTTTTTT. As protein: CASSPTGAGNEKLFF.

The gene calls are TRBV6-5 and TRBJ1-1; TRBD1 aligns across 7 bases. The V segment lost 5 bases and the J segment 1 base; nucleotides outside the gene matches: 7. This CDR3 is built from 15 residues. Germline CDR1 is MNHEY and CDR2 is SVGAGI. The CDR3 region has the DNA TGTGCCAGCAGTATACAGGAGGGGGCGAACACTGAAGCTTTCTTT. This translates into CASSIQEGANTEAFF.

In this sample, this clone turned up a few times. This rearrangement joins TRBV12-5 to TRBJ2-3; 11 bases agree with TRBD2. J lost 4 bases, V lost 3 bases, and 6 bases had no gene match. Germline CDR1 reads LGHNT; CDR2 reads FRNRAP. The CDR3 length is 16 residues. CDR3 in DNA: TGTGCTAGTGGTTTCTCACTAGCGGGAGTCCCAGATACGCAGTATTTT. Its translation: CASGFSLAGVPDTQYF.

The V call is TRBV29-1, the J call TRBJ2-7; 9 positions match TRBD2. The V gene's germline CDR1 is SQVTM and CDR2 ANQGSEA. The CDR3 runs to 13 residues. V lost 5 bases, J lost 0 bases, and 2 bases stayed unmatched. CDR3 nucleotides: TGCAGCGTTAGACTAGCGGACTCCTACGAGCAGTACTTC. Translating it yields CSVRLADSYEQYF.

The CDR3 reads CASSRTGTTDLNTEAFF. Here the CDR3 DNA reads TGCGCCAGCAGCAGAACAGGGACTACCGATTTGAACACTGAAGCTTTCTTT. The V call is TRBV4-1, the J call TRBJ1-1; a possible D gene is TRBD1 (6 bases). V lost 5 bases and J lost 0, with 19 bases in between. CDR1 and CDR2 (germline): MGHRA, YSYEKL. This CDR3 has 17 amino acids.

This rearrangement joins TRBV6-5 to TRBJ1-1; no clear D. Trimming cost V 5 bases and J 11 bases, with 15 bases left between them. Germline CDR1 reads MNHEY; CDR2 reads SVGAGI. The CDR3 contains 12 residues. CDR3: CASSVTGPGAFF. As DNA, the CDR3 is TGTGCCAGCAGTGTGACCGGGCCGGGGGCTTTCTTT.

J is TRBJ2-7 and V is TRBV7-9, with D possibly being TRBD2 (6 bases). V gave up 1 base and J gave up 5 bases, with 6 bases separating them. The CDR3 totals 12 residues. Looked up from germline, CDR1 is SEHNR and CDR2 is FQNEAQ (reference sequence). The CDR3 DNA follows: TGTGCCAGCAGCTTAGGGGGGGACGAGCAGTACGTC. Translated, it gives CASSLGGDEQYV.

This chain connects TRBV10-3 to TRBJ2-3, with a weak D call TRBD1 (5 bases). Trimming shortened V by 3 bases and J by 4 bases, and 11 bases separated the two germline ends. Germline V gene lookup returns CDR1 ENHRY and CDR2 SYGVKD. This CDR3 is built from 14 residues. The CDR3, as DNA: TGTGCCATCAGTGATAAGACAGAGGCAGATACGCAGTATTTT. It translates to CAISDKTEADTQYF.

The rearrangement links TRBV6-5 to TRBJ2-1; 9 bases match TRBD1. The V and J ends lost 5 bases and 4 bases, in that order; junction bases with no gene match: 3. The CDR3 is made up of 14 amino acids. The germline gives CDR1 MNHEY, CDR2 SVGAGI. CDR3 protein: CASSTGQGYNEQFF. The CDR3 DNA reads TGTGCCAGCAGTACGGGACAGGGATACAATGAGCAGTTCTTC.